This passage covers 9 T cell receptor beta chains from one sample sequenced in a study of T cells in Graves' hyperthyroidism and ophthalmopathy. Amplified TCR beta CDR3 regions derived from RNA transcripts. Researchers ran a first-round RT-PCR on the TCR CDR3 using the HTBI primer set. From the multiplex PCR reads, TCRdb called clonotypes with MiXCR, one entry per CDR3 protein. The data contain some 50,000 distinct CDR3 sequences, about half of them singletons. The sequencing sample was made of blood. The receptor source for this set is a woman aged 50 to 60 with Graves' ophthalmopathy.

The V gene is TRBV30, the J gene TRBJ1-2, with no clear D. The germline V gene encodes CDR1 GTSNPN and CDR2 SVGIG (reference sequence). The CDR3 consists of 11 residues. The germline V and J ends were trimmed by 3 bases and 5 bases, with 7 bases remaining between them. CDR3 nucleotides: TGTGCCTGGAGCCCGGGTTATGGCTACACCTTC. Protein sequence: CAWSPGYGYTF.

The CDR3 region is CASRPDRDRSPLHF. The CDR3 nucleotides are TGTGCCAGCAGGCCAGATCGGGACAGATCACCCCTCCACTTT. This chain joins TRBV7-8 and TRBJ1-6, with 7 bases matching TRBD1. CDR1 is SGHVS and CDR2 is FQNEAQ in the germline V gene. The CDR3 is 14 amino acids. V shed 6 bases, J shed 10 bases, and the junction held 9 bases outside the gene matches.

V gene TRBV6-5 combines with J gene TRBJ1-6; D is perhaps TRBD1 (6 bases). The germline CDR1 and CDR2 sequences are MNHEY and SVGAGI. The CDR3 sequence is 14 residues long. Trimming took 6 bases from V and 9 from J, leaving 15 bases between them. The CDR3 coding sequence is TGTGCCAGCAGGGCTACAGGGATTAGTTCACCCCTCCACTTT. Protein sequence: CASRATGISSPLHF.

CDR3: CASSRMGSGANQPQHF. CDR3 DNA sequence: TGTGCCAGCAGCCGAATGGGGTCTGGGGCCAATCAGCCCCAGCATTTT. This sequence joins TRBV16 and TRBJ1-5; tentative D call: TRBD1 (5 bases). The germline gives CDR1 KGHSY, CDR2 FQNENV. The CDR3 totals 16 residues. Deletions cut 4 bases from V and 3 bases from J, with 16 bases between.

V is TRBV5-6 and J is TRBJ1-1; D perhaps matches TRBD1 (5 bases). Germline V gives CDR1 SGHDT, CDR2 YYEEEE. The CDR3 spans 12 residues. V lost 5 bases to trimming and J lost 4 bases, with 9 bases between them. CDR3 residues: CASRGGGTEAFF. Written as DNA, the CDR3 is TGTGCCAGCAGGGGGGGGGGCACTGAAGCTTTCTTT.

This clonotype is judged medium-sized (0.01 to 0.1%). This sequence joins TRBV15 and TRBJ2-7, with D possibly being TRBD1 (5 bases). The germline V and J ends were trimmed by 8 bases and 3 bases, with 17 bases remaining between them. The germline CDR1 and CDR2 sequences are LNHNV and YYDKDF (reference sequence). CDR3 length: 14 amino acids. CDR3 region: CATLTGAGFYEQYF. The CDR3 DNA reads TGTGCCACCCTAACTGGGGCAGGCTTCTACGAGCAGTACTTC.

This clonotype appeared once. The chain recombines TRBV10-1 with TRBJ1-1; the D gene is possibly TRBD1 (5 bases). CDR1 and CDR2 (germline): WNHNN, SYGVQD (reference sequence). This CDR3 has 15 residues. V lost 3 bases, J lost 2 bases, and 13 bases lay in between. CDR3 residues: CASSDRASGNTEAFF. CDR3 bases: TGCGCCAGCAGTGACAGGGCCTCTGGAAACACTGAAGCTTTCTTT.

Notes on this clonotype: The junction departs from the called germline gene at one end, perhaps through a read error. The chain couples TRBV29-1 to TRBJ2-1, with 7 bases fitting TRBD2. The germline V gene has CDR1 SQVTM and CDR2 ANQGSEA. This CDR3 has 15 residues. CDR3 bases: TGCAGCGCTGAGGGAGGGAACGGCTCCTACAATGAACAGTTCTTC. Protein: CSAEGGNGSYNEQFF.

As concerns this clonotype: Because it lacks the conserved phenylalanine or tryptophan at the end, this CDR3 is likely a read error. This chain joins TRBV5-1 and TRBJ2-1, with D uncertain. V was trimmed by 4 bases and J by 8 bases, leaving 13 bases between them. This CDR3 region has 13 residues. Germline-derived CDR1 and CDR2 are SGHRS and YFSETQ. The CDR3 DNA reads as TGCGCCAGCAGCCTTGACACCTGGGATGAGCAGTTCTGC. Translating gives CASSLDTWDEQFC.